A single T cell receptor (beta chain) is shown here with its context. What it binds is not known. This record comes from a study of shared clonotypes between healthy human individuals. As for the study in general: Three plates each covered CD4 naive and memory; CD8 naive two, CD8 memory one. Study conclusions and caveats: The study found roughly 5% of naive CD4 clonotypes shared across several donors.

CDR3 length: 17 amino acids. CDR1 is SGHRS, CDR2 YFSETQ, per germline. V lost 0 bases and J lost 6; bases outside the gene matches: 9. The method was immunoSEQ multiplex PCR; TCRdb's version includes in-frame clones alone and lacks a portion of them. The sample lists 2 million to 2.5 million clones; 92% were seen once. Input material: naive CD4+ T cells from PBMCs. Subset specified: CD45RA+ positively selected. J is TRBJ2-2 and V is TRBV5-1; 9 bases are a match to TRBD1. The clonotype comes from a young man in good health. Some clones in this sample may be carry-over from other donors' samples. Here the CDR3 DNA reads TGCGCCAGCAGCTTGGTGGTAGGGACAGGGTTCTCCGGGGAGCTGTTTTTT. This sequence encodes CASSLVVGTGFSGELFF.